This TCR beta chain is drawn from a study of memory CD8 T cells in hepatitis C reinfection (dated 2017 in TCRdb). Looking at the study overall: A few donors spontaneously resolved two consecutive HCV infections, while two donors cleared a primary infection but became chronically infected after reinfection. Roughly five reinfection cases with stored pre-reinfection samples were identified between about 2008 and 2013. In the reinfection study, participants with a resolved prior HCV infection were followed up every 3 months. An HCV reinfection was defined as a positive HCV RNA test that came after two negative tests taken at least 60 days apart. In 4 to 6 donors, the study followed the TCR beta repertoire of virus-specific CD8 T cells over time through an HCV reinfection episode. Late or post reinfection samples were obtained 12 to 24 weeks after detection of reinfection.

Trimming takes 6 bases off V and 7 bases off J; junction bases not matched to a gene: 6. In the germline V gene (reference sequence), CDR1 corresponds to MNHNY and CDR2 to SVGAGI. From cysteine to phenylalanine, the CDR3 is 13 amino acids long. Kept here is only the CDR3 DNA, which spans 39 bases and is read in frame from base 1. Points on this clone: The antigen it binds to is not known. The record has no base qualities; no much larger clone is one base away.

Points the paper makes about the study in general: Because only five or six donors were included, definitive conclusions about public clonotypes linked to secondary clearance were beyond the reach of the study.

What the time point label conveys for this sample: late/post reinfection, 12 to 24 weeks after detection. Sorted cells were sequenced directly ex vivo, with no in vitro expansion before TCR sequencing. The donors were people who inject drugs and were enrolled in the Montreal Acute Hepatitis C Cohort Study (HEPCO) in Canada. As controls, total naive CD8 T cells were sorted as viable CD3+ CD8+ CD45RO- cells from a couple of donors at all three reinfection time points. Before sorting, cryopreserved peripheral blood mononuclear cells were thawed and used as the source for purifying CD8 T cells. Negative selection with the MACS CD8+ T cell Isolation Kit was used to enrich CD8 T cells. Cell sorting was done on a BD FACSAria II sorter with FACSDiva software, and data were analyzed with FlowJo. The method behind the library was the immunoSEQ multiplex PCR assay. Genomic DNA was pulled from the sorted cells, and the automated high-throughput method of Adaptive Biotechnologies was used to sequence the TCR beta V, D and J regions. A two-step, bias-controlled multiplex PCR was used to amplify the CDR3 regions. Amplified TCR beta libraries were sequenced on an Illumina instrument. In the source study's methods: Demultiplexed reads were processed to reduce amplification and sequencing bias, and CDR3 sequences were assigned to gene families using the IMGT database. Repertoire data were analyzed with ImmunoSEQ software version 2.0. Out-of-frame sequences and sequences containing stop codons in the CDR3 were removed from the clonotype lists. Clonotypes with a frequency below 0.01% were excluded because such clonotypes corresponded to less than one cell. Richness was calculated by dividing observed richness by the number of input cells, and evenness was calculated by dividing Shannon entropy by the log of observed richness. Repertoire diversity and similarity between time points were quantified using Simpson diversity and Morisita-Horn overlap indices. Each clonotype was placed into one of four groups: dominant (>1%), sub-dominant (0.5-0.99%), low abundance (0.1-0.49%) or lowest abundance (<0.1%). A germline index was derived by subtracting total nucleotide additions from total CDR3 length and dividing the result by total CDR3 length. This is the immuneACCESS table as TCRdb keeps it, with only in-frame sequences that have V and J called. A part of the clones is gone; compared with another copy, unresolved V genes explain less than half, and the rest is unexplained. V, J and clone size reflect that table, while D and trimming were determined from the DNA. A total of some 46,000 clones appear in this sample, roughly 87% of them only once. The ten largest clones take up approximately 0.67% of the sample.

Sequenced material: naive CD8+ T cells sorted from blood. Reading the label with the study, this specimen's cell subset or site is: total naive CD8+CD45RO- T cells. The TCR sequence derives from a man between 18 and 35 years old with hepatitis C virus infection. The chain employs TRBV6-6 and TRBJ1-2; TRBD1 lines up with 9 middle nucleotides. The CDR3 is CASSAGQGSGYTF. DNA sequence: TGTGCCAGCAGCGCTGGACAGGGGTCTGGCTACACCTTC.